This TCR beta chain was sequenced during a study of beta chain features in type 1 diabetes. Findings and limits, study-wide: At VDJ recombination sites, type 1 diabetes patients had fewer insertions and more deleted nucleotides.

V trimming: 0 bases; J trimming: 1 base; junction bases outside the gene matches: 10. This CDR3 has 18 amino acids. The germline CDR1 and CDR2 sequences are SGHNT and YYREEE (reference sequence). All of the isolated RNA was reverse transcribed, so expressed TCRB transcripts were sequenced. The assay was immunoSEQ multiplex PCR, and TCRdb's table has in-frame clones only and misses some. The sample has over 700,000 clones; about 17% are singletons. Concerning this clone itself: Antigen: not known.

The origin of this receptor is a woman aged 18-29 years in good health. What was sequenced was naive CD4+ T cells from blood. The V call is TRBV5-4, the J call TRBJ2-3; TRBD2 aligns across 8 bases. CDR3 residues: CASSLGVNGLAGTDTQYF. The DNA for the CDR3 is TGTGCCAGCAGCTTGGGGGTAAACGGACTAGCCGGCACAGATACGCAGTATTTT. Looking up the rest from reference TRBV5-4 and TRBJ2-3 gives the full variable domain: ETGVTQSPTHLIKTRGQQVTLRCSSQSGHNTVSWYQQALGQGPQFIFQYYREEENGRGNFPPRFSGLQFPNYSSELNVNALELDDSALYLCASSLGVNGLAGTDTQYFGPGTRLTVL.